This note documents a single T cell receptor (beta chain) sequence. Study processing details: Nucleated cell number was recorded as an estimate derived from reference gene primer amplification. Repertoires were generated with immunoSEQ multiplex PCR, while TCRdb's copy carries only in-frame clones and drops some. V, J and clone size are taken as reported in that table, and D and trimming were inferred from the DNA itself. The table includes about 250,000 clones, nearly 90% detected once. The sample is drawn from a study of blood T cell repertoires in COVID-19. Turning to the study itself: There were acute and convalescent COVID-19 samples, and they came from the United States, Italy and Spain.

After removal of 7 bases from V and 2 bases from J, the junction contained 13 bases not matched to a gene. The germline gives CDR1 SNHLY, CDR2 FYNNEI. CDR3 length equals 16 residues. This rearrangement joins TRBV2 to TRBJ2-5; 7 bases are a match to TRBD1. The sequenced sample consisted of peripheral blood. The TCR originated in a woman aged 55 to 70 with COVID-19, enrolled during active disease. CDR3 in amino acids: CASNPMIGTEQETQYF. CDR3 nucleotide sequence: TGTGCCAGCAACCCCATGATCGGGACAGAACAAGAGACCCAGTACTTC.